These T cell receptor beta chains were read from a single sample in a study. TCRdb processed the RT-PCR reads anew with MiXCR; each CDR3 protein has one entry. The sample consists of about 680,000 distinct CDR3 sequences, over 12% of them appearing once. The specimen was memory CD4+ T cells from blood. The receptor set was obtained from a female donor in good health, serving as a healthy control. CDR3s include the opening cysteine and the closing phenylalanine or tryptophan. The order of the fields is CDR3 DNA, CDR3 protein, V gene, D gene, CDR3 length, J gene, clone size. D genes are given only for firm matches. Where a row states a size, it is once, few, many or the class of an expanded clone; other rows omit it.

TGTGCCTGGAGAGGGGCAGCTACCCAGCCCCAGCATTTT,CAWRGAATQPQHF,TRBV30,-,13,TRBJ1-5,-
TGTGCCTGGAGCCCTCGAGTGGGGGACATTCAGTACTTC,CAWSPRVGDIQYF,TRBV30,-,13,TRBJ2-4,many
TGTGCCAGCAGCGTAGCCTCGGGACAGGGGATGGATACGCAGTATTTT,CASSVASGQGMDTQYF,TRBV9,TRBD1,16,TRBJ2-3,-
TGCAGTGCTAGAGCTTCGGACGGGCTCCCAAAACTGTTTTTT,CSARASDGLPKLFF,TRBV20-1,-,14,TRBJ1-4,few
TGTGCCAGCAGTCCGCGGGACAGGGCAAGCAATCAGCCCCAGCATTTT,CASSPRDRASNQPQHF,TRBV2,TRBD1,16,TRBJ1-5,few
TGTGCCAGCAGCCCCGGGACAGTTTCTTATGGCTACACCTTC,CASSPGTVSYGYTF,TRBV6-4,TRBD1,14,TRBJ1-2,many
TGTGCCAGCAGCTCGGGATCTACGAACACCGGGGAGCTGTTTTTT,CASSSGSTNTGELFF,TRBV12-3/TRBV12-4,-,15,TRBJ2-2,many
TGTGCCAGCAGTCGAACCACGGGGCTAGCGGGTGGAGAGCAGTACTTC,CASSRTTGLAGGEQYF,TRBV6-5,TRBD2,16,TRBJ2-7,few
TGTGCCAGCAGAGGGACTAGTCACACCGGGGAGCTGTTTTTT,CASRGTSHTGELFF,TRBV27,TRBD2,14,TRBJ2-2,few
TGTGCCATCGCCACAGGCATTGGGCCGCAAGAGACCCAGTACTTC,CAIATGIGPQETQYF,TRBV10-3,-,15,TRBJ2-5,few
TGCGCCAGCAGCCAGGGGACAGGGAATAATTCACCCCTCCACTTT,CASSQGTGNNSPLHF,TRBV4-1,TRBD1,15,TRBJ1-6,-
TGTGCCAGCAGCTCTGGGACAGGGAGAATTTCGTACGAGCAGTACTTC,CASSSGTGRISYEQYF,TRBV6-2/TRBV6-3,TRBD1,16,TRBJ2-7,many
TGTGCCAGCAGAACGGGCCTCGGAGACTATGGCTACACCTTC,CASRTGLGDYGYTF,TRBV5-8,-,14,TRBJ1-2,few
TGTGCCAGCAGCCTTGGAAGGGTCTTAGCCCACGAGCAGTACTTC,CASSLGRVLAHEQYF,TRBV12-3/TRBV12-4,-,15,TRBJ2-7,few
TGTGCCAGCAGTGATTATTACTCGACAGGGGGCAGTTCAGACACCGGGGAGCTGTTTTTT,CASSDYYSTGGSSDTGELFF,TRBV25-1,TRBD1,20,TRBJ2-2,-
TGCGCCAGCAGCCAAGAAAGCGGGAGAAGTTACGAGCAGTACTTC,CASSQESGRSYEQYF,TRBV4-3,TRBD2,15,TRBJ2-7,few
TGCGCCAGCAGAATAGCGGGAGGGCTGTACAATGAGCAGTTCTTC,CASRIAGGLYNEQFF,TRBV10-2,TRBD2,15,TRBJ2-1,many
TGTGCCAGCAGCTTGAGGCAAGGGTTTGATTACTACGAGCAGTACTTC,CASSLRQGFDYYEQYF,TRBV5-5,-,16,TRBJ2-7,-
TGCAGTGCTAGAGATAGGAGCACCTGGCGAGGCGGGGAGCTGTTTTTT,CSARDRSTWRGGELFF,TRBV20-1,-,16,TRBJ2-2,-
TGTGCCAGCAGTTCGTGGACAGGACTTATCCAAGCTTTCTTT,CASSSWTGLIQAFF,TRBV28,TRBD1,14,TRBJ1-1,-
TGTGCCAGCAGCTCTCTACTAGCGAGCTCCTACAATGAGCAGTTCTTC,CASSSLLASSYNEQFF,TRBV5-4,TRBD2,16,TRBJ2-1,-
TGTGCCAGCAGCCACGGGACAGGTATGAACACTGAAGCTTTCTTT,CASSHGTGMNTEAFF,TRBV5-4,TRBD1,15,TRBJ1-1,-
TGTGCCAGCAGTCAAACAGGACTAGCGGGGGGCGCAAACATTCAGTACTTC,CASSQTGLAGGANIQYF,TRBV6-6,TRBD2,17,TRBJ2-4,few
TGCAGTGCTATTGCCGGGAGAGGGACAGATACGCAGTATTTT,CSAIAGRGTDTQYF,TRBV20-1,-,14,TRBJ2-3,-
TGTGCCAGCAGTGATTACAACCCCCGGTGGAACACCGGGGAGCTGTTTTTT,CASSDYNPRWNTGELFF,TRBV25-1,-,17,TRBJ2-2,-
TGTGCCAGCAGCCCCCGCGGACAGGACCACACTGAAGCTTTCTTT,CASSPRGQDHTEAFF,TRBV3-1,TRBD1,15,TRBJ1-1,few